This entry describes one T cell receptor beta chain. Antigen: not known. This specimen belongs to a study of cytomegalovirus exposure and HLA in healthy donors. Study context: HLA-typed donors contributed approximately 86 million unique TCRs, which were held in an early data release.

Study results and caveats: The investigators catalogued 150 or so TCR beta chains as cytomegalovirus-associated. Highest at DRB1 and lowest at HLA-C, TCR association rates differed among HLA loci in a later analysis.

A multiplex PCR was run with 60 Vbeta primers and 13 Jbeta primers. Generated by immunoSEQ multiplex PCR, the TCRdb table keeps only in-frame clones and is missing some. The sample has some 200,000 clones, about 80% seen once. Germline values: CDR1 MGHRA, CDR2 YSYEKL. The CDR3 runs to 16 residues. V lost 2 bases, J lost 1 base, and 12 bases lay in between. At sampling all donors were nominally healthy, likely with unrecorded immune exposures. Sequencing used PBMCs. The receptor was derived from a woman in her fifties or sixties in good health and CMV-seropositive. The chain is built from TRBV4-1 and TRBJ1-3; unclear D gene. The CDR3 loop reads CASSQWAVTSGNTIYF. The DNA for the CDR3 is TGCGCCAGCAGCCAATGGGCCGTTACTTCTGGAAACACCATATATTTT.